This T cell receptor beta chain was retrieved from a study of cytomegalovirus exposure and HLA in healthy donors. General study findings and limits: The study labeled 150 to 200 TCR beta chains cytomegalovirus-associated. Among the CMV-associated chains, three were confirmed in vitro as specific for CMV antigens.

V was pared by 0 bases and J by 3 bases, with 11 bases between. The CDR3 sequence is 15 residues long. Per the germline V gene, CDR1 is MNHNS and CDR2 is SASEGT. With regard to this clone: What it recognizes is unknown.

TCRdb's table, derived via immunoSEQ multiplex PCR, lists solely in-frame clones and lacks some. The data contain nearly 200,000 clones, roughly 84% of them singletons. Sequencing was done on a sample of PBMCs. The chain is built from TRBV6-1 and TRBJ1-1, with a weak D call TRBD1 (5 bases). The TCR sequence derives from a woman aged 25 to 45 in good health and CMV-seropositive. The CDR3, as DNA: TGTGCCAGCAGTGAAGCGAGACAGCTTTACACTGAAGCTTTCTTT. Translated: CASSEARQLYTEAFF.